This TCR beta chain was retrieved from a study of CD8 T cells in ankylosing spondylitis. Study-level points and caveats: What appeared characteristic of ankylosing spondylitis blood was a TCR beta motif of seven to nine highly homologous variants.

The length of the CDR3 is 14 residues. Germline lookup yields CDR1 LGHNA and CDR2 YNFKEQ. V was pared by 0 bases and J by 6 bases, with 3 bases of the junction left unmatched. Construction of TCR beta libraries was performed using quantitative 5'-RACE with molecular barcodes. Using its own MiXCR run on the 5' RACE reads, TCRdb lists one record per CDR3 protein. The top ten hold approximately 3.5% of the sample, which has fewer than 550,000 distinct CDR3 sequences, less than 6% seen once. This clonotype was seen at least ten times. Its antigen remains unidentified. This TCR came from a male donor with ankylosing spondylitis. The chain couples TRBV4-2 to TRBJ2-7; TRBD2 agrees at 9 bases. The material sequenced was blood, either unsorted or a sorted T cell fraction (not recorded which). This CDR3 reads CASSQELAGFEQYF. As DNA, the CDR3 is TGTGCCAGCAGCCAAGAGCTAGCGGGATTCGAGCAGTACTTC.